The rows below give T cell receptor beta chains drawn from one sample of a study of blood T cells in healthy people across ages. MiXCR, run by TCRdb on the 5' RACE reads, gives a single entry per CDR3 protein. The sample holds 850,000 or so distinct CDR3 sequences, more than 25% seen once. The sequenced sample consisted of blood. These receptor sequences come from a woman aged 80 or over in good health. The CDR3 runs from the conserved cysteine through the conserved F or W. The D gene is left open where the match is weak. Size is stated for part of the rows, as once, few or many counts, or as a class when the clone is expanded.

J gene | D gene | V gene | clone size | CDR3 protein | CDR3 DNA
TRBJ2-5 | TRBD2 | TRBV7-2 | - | CASSVEIAGGNNEQYF | TGTGCCAGCAGCGTAGAGATAGCGGGGGGTAACAATGAGCAGTACTTC
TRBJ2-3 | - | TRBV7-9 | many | CASSYLSDTQYF | TGTGCCAGCAGCTACCTATCAGATACGCAGTATTTT
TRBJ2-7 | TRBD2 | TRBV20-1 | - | CSARTLAGGPYEQYF | TGCAGTGCTAGGACACTAGCGGGAGGGCCCTACGAGCAGTACTTC
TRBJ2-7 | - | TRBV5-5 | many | CASSLGLRDGGSNEQYF | TGTGCCAGCAGCTTGGGGCTCCGGGACGGAGGTAGTAACGAGCAGTACTTC
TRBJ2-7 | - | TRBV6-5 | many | CASSSGFVYEQYF | TGTGCCAGCAGTTCAGGGTTTGTATACGAGCAGTACTTC
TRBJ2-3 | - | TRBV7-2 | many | CASSSPLGTQYF | TGTGCCAGCAGCTCCCCCTTGGGTACGCAGTATTTT
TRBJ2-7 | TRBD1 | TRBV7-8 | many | CASSLEWDRSYEQYF | TGTGCCAGCAGCTTAGAATGGGACAGATCCTACGAGCAGTACTTC
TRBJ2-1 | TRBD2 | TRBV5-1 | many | CASSLDRGGPSYNEQFF | TGCGCCAGCAGCTTGGATCGGGGGGGCCCCTCCTACAATGAGCAGTTCTTC
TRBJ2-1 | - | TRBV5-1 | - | CASSLSGRGDEQFF | TGCGCCAGCAGCTTGTCGGGCAGGGGGGATGAGCAGTTCTTC
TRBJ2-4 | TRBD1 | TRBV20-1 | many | CSAEPGQGTKNIQYF | TGCAGTGCTGAACCGGGACAGGGAACCAAAAACATTCAGTACTTC
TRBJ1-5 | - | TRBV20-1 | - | CSASDSSGYRPQHF | TGCAGTGCTAGTGACAGCTCGGGGTATCGGCCCCAGCATTTT
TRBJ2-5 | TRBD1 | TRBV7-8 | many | CASSLTPGQGETQYF | TGTGCCAGCAGCCTGACACCGGGACAGGGAGAGACCCAGTACTTC
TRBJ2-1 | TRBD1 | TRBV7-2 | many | CASSFGTASYNEQFF | TGTGCCAGCAGCTTCGGGACAGCATCTTACAATGAGCAGTTCTTC
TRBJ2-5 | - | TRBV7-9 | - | CASSSRRKQETQYF | TGTGCCAGCAGCTCCCGTCGAAAACAAGAGACCCAGTACTTC
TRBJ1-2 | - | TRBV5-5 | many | CASSLRTGTPLGYTF | TGTGCCAGCAGCTTGAGGACCGGGACTCCCCTAGGCTACACCTTC
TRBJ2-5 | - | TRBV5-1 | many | CASSLQTGQETQYF | TGCGCCAGCAGCTTGCAGACAGGACAAGAGACCCAGTACTTC
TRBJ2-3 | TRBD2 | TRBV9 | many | CASSGRGGTDTQYF | TGTGCCAGCAGCGGACGGGGGGGCACGGATACGCAGTATTTT
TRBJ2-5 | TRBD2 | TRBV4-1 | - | CASSPRVGGNQETQYF | TGCGCCAGCAGCCCTCGGGTCGGGGGGAACCAAGAGACCCAGTACTTC
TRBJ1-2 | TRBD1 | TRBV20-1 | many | CSARVPTGAGYTF | TGCAGTGCTAGAGTACCGACAGGGGCTGGCTACACCTTC
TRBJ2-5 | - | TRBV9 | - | CASSENDGETQYF | TGTGCCAGCAGCGAGAATGACGGGGAGACCCAGTACTTC
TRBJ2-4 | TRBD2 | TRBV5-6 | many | CASSLGGGGPENIQYF | TGTGCCAGCAGCTTGGGGGGCGGGGGGCCCGAAAACATTCAGTACTTC
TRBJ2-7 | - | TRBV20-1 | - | CSARDLWAQGGEQYF | TGCAGTGCTAGAGATCTTTGGGCACAGGGCGGCGAGCAGTACTTC
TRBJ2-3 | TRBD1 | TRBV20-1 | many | CSAPRGDRETDTQYF | TGCAGTGCCCCCCGGGGGGACAGGGAAACAGATACGCAGTATTTT
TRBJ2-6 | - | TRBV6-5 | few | CASSYSLGAGANVLTF | TGTGCCAGCAGTTACTCGTTGGGGGCTGGGGCCAACGTCCTGACTTTC
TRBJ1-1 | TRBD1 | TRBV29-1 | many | CSVETQGAFF | TGCAGCGTTGAGACACAGGGGGCTTTCTTT
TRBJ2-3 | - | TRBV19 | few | CASSPDSTDTQYF | TGTGCCAGTAGTCCGGACAGCACAGATACGCAGTATTTT
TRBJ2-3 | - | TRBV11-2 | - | CASSPTKDTQYF | TGTGCCAGCAGCCCCACCAAAGATACGCAGTATTTT
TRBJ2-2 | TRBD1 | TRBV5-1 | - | CASATGTGNTGELFF | TGCGCCAGCGCCACCGGGACAGGGAACACCGGGGAGCTGTTTTTT
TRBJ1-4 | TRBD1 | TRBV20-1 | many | CSATDRVANEKLFF | TGCAGTGCTACCGACAGGGTGGCTAATGAAAAACTGTTTTTT
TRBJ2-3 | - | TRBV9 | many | CASSVGGGVGTDTQYF | TGTGCCAGCAGCGTAGGAGGGGGGGTAGGCACAGATACGCAGTATTTT
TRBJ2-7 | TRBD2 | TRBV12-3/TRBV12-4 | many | CASAFGGAYEQYF | TGTGCCAGCGCTTTTGGGGGGGCCTACGAGCAGTACTTC
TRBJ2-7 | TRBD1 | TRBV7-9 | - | CASSSWDSPIYEQYF | TGTGCCAGCAGCTCATGGGACAGTCCGATCTACGAGCAGTACTTC
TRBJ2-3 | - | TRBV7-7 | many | CASSLGPEDTQYF | TGTGCCAGCAGCCTAGGGCCAGAAGATACGCAGTATTTT
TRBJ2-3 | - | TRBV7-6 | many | CASSTRHAADTQYF | TGTGCCAGCAGCACGCGACATGCCGCAGATACGCAGTATTTT
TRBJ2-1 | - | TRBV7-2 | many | CASSLGHSSYNEQFF | TGTGCCAGCAGCTTAGGACACAGCTCCTACAATGAGCAGTTCTTC
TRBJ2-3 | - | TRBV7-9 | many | CASSLLDFTDTQYF | TGTGCCAGCAGCTTACTGGACTTCACAGATACGCAGTATTTT
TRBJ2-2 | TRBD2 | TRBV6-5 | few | CASSPTRGAGTGELFF | TGTGCCAGCAGCCCGACGCGGGGGGCGGGGACCGGGGAGCTGTTTTTT
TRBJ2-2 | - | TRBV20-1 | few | CSAAPDSENTGELFF | TGCAGTGCTGCCCCGGACAGCGAGAACACCGGGGAGCTGTTTTTT
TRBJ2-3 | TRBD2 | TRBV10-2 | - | CASSMGLTSTDTQYF | TGCGCCAGCAGTATGGGACTAACTAGCACAGATACGCAGTATTTT
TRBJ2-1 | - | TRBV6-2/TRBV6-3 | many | CASSYEGWYNEQFF | TGTGCCAGCAGTTACGAGGGGTGGTACAATGAGCAGTTCTTC
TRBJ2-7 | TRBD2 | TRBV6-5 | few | CASTTIGGGPSYEQYF | TGTGCCAGCACCACAATCGGCGGGGGGCCTTCCTACGAGCAGTACTTC
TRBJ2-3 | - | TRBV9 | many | CASSVGRNLGVDTQYF | TGTGCCAGCAGCGTAGGACGAAACTTGGGGGTAGATACGCAGTATTTT